A selection of T cell receptor beta chains follows, all from one sample in a study of blood T cells in healthy people across ages. From the 5' RACE reads, TCRdb called clonotypes with MiXCR, one entry per CDR3 protein. Among roughly 800,000 distinct CDR3 sequences, around 34% were seen once, and the ten largest hold over 10%. The material sequenced was blood. The receptors derive from a man between 18 and 29 years old in good health. Each CDR3 is given with its conserved first and last residue. The D gene is left open where the match is weak. The size entry is marked missing in some rows and otherwise reads once, few, many or a size class.

D gene: NA
V gene: TRBV29-1
clone size: NA
J gene: TRBJ1-1
CDR3 DNA: TGCAGCGTTGAAGGGGGGTTGGGGTCGATGAACACTGAAGCTTTCTTT
CDR3 protein: CSVEGGLGSMNTEAFF

D gene: TRBD1
V gene: TRBV3-1
clone size: few
J gene: TRBJ1-2
CDR3 DNA: TGTGCCAGCAGCGGAGCGGGACAGGGAGCTTCGGGCTACACCTTC
CDR3 protein: CASSGAGQGASGYTF

D gene: NA
V gene: TRBV29-1
clone size: few
J gene: TRBJ1-1
CDR3 DNA: TGCAGCGTACTAACACGCCTCAGGAGCACTGAAGCTTTCTTT
CDR3 protein: CSVLTRLRSTEAFF

D gene: TRBD2
V gene: TRBV5-5
clone size: NA
J gene: TRBJ2-3
CDR3 DNA: TGTACCAGCAGCGGGATGTCGGCAGATACGCAGTATTTT
CDR3 protein: CTSSGMSADTQYF

D gene: TRBD1
V gene: TRBV6-5
clone size: NA
J gene: TRBJ1-1
CDR3 DNA: TGTGCCAGCAGTACCACAGGGGGTTTGGGCACTGAAGCTTTCTTT
CDR3 protein: CASSTTGGLGTEAFF

D gene: NA
V gene: TRBV12-3/TRBV12-4
clone size: many
J gene: TRBJ2-7
CDR3 DNA: TGTGCCAGCAGTTACACCCAGGGGTATGAGCAGTACTTC
CDR3 protein: CASSYTQGYEQYF

D gene: NA
V gene: TRBV5-5
clone size: NA
J gene: TRBJ2-5
CDR3 DNA: TGTACCAGCAGCTTGAATGGGGAGACCCAGTACTTC
CDR3 protein: CTSSLNGETQYF

D gene: NA
V gene: TRBV7-2
clone size: NA
J gene: TRBJ1-5
CDR3 DNA: TGTGCCAGCAGCTCTCCAACAGAAAGTTATAGCAATCAGCCCCAGCATTTT
CDR3 protein: CASSSPTESYSNQPQHF

D gene: NA
V gene: TRBV7-6
clone size: NA
J gene: TRBJ1-4
CDR3 DNA: TGTGCCAGCAGCTTAGTCTGGGGGACCCATGAAAAACTGTTTTTT
CDR3 protein: CASSLVWGTHEKLFF

D gene: NA
V gene: TRBV4-2
clone size: few
J gene: TRBJ1-1
CDR3 DNA: TGTGCCAGCAGCCAAGAGATCCGAGACTTTGGTAGGGCGACTGAAGCTTTCTTT
CDR3 protein: CASSQEIRDFGRATEAFF

D gene: NA
V gene: TRBV24-1
clone size: NA
J gene: TRBJ1-2
CDR3 DNA: TGTGCCACCAGTGGGGTGGTGAACTATGGCTGCACCTTC
CDR3 protein: CATSGVVNYGCTF

D gene: NA
V gene: TRBV4-1
clone size: NA
J gene: TRBJ1-5
CDR3 DNA: TGCGCCGGCAGCCAAGATCCCCGTGTGAGTCAGCCCCAGCATTTT
CDR3 protein: CAGSQDPRVSQPQHF

D gene: NA
V gene: TRBV2
clone size: many
J gene: TRBJ2-3
CDR3 DNA: TGTGCCAGCAACTCCTTAGGCACAGATACGCAGTATTTT
CDR3 protein: CASNSLGTDTQYF

D gene: NA
V gene: TRBV20-1
clone size: NA
J gene: TRBJ1-5
CDR3 DNA: TGCAGTGCTAGAGCCACGGGAGTCGGCCAGCCCCAGCATTTT
CDR3 protein: CSARATGVGQPQHF

D gene: NA
V gene: TRBV6-5
clone size: NA
J gene: TRBJ2-2
CDR3 DNA: TGTGCCAGCAGTGAATTCGGGACTCCCACCGGGGAGCTGTTTTTT
CDR3 protein: CASSEFGTPTGELFF

D gene: NA
V gene: TRBV2
clone size: few
J gene: TRBJ2-5
CDR3 DNA: TGTGCCAGCAGGGCTAGCGCGGGCCAAGAGACCCAGTACTTC
CDR3 protein: CASRASAGQETQYF

D gene: NA
V gene: TRBV20-1
clone size: NA
J gene: TRBJ2-7
CDR3 DNA: TGCAGTGCTCGGGATCCTAGGGGGGAGTACGAGCAGTACTTC
CDR3 protein: CSARDPRGEYEQYF

D gene: TRBD1
V gene: TRBV12-3/TRBV12-4
clone size: NA
J gene: TRBJ2-7
CDR3 DNA: TGTGCCAGCAGCCGGGGACAGGGGTTCTACGAGCAGTACTTC
CDR3 protein: CASSRGQGFYEQYF

D gene: NA
V gene: TRBV6-2/TRBV6-3
clone size: many
J gene: TRBJ2-1
CDR3 DNA: TGTGCCAGCCAACGGGGGGCTGGTAATGAGCAGTTCTTC
CDR3 protein: CASQRGAGNEQFF

D gene: NA
V gene: TRBV7-9
clone size: few
J gene: TRBJ2-5
CDR3 DNA: TGTGCCAGCAGCCCCGGGGGGCGGTTCCAAGAGACCCAGTACTTC
CDR3 protein: CASSPGGRFQETQYF

D gene: NA
V gene: TRBV20-1
clone size: NA
J gene: TRBJ2-7
CDR3 DNA: TGCAGTGCTCCTTCCCAGCAACGCTGGGGCGAGCAGTACTTC
CDR3 protein: CSAPSQQRWGEQYF

D gene: NA
V gene: TRBV7-2
clone size: few
J gene: TRBJ2-7
CDR3 DNA: TGTGCCAGCAGCTTAGGGCCACAATACGAGCAGTACTTC
CDR3 protein: CASSLGPQYEQYF

D gene: TRBD1
V gene: TRBV27
clone size: few
J gene: TRBJ2-3
CDR3 DNA: TGTGCCAGCACGGATCCCGGGACAGGGGGTATTCTAGATACGCAGTATTTT
CDR3 protein: CASTDPGTGGILDTQYF

D gene: NA
V gene: TRBV20-1
clone size: NA
J gene: TRBJ1-1
CDR3 DNA: TGCAGTGCTAGAAAACCGGACATGAACACTGAAGCTTTCTTT
CDR3 protein: CSARKPDMNTEAFF

D gene: NA
V gene: TRBV29-1
clone size: few
J gene: TRBJ1-2
CDR3 DNA: TGCAGCGTGAGAGACATAGCTTCCCGAAGCTACACCTTC
CDR3 protein: CSVRDIASRSYTF

D gene: NA
V gene: TRBV29-1
clone size: many
J gene: TRBJ2-3
CDR3 DNA: TGCAGCGTTGCCGGGACTCTCACAGATACGCAGTATTTT
CDR3 protein: CSVAGTLTDTQYF

D gene: NA
V gene: TRBV20-1
clone size: few
J gene: TRBJ2-1
CDR3 DNA: TGCAGTGCTAGAGATCTTGAGGGGGGTCTGGAGACCCAGTTCTTC
CDR3 protein: CSARDLEGGLETQFF

D gene: NA
V gene: TRBV12-3/TRBV12-4
clone size: NA
J gene: TRBJ1-3
CDR3 DNA: TGTGCCAGCAGTCCCGACGGCCTCTCTTTTGGAAACACCATATATTTT
CDR3 protein: CASSPDGLSFGNTIYF

D gene: NA
V gene: TRBV10-3
clone size: many
J gene: TRBJ2-1
CDR3 DNA: TGTGCCATCAGCCCGGACAATGAGCAGTTCTTC
CDR3 protein: CAISPDNEQFF

D gene: TRBD1
V gene: TRBV7-2
clone size: NA
J gene: TRBJ2-3
CDR3 DNA: TGTGCCAGCAGCTACTCCGAGGACAGGGGTACAGATACGCAGTATTTT
CDR3 protein: CASSYSEDRGTDTQYF

D gene: NA
V gene: TRBV12-5
clone size: many
J gene: TRBJ2-7
CDR3 DNA: TGTGCTAGTGGTTTGATGACAGCGACCTACGAGCAGTACTTC
CDR3 protein: CASGLMTATYEQYF

D gene: NA
V gene: TRBV12-3/TRBV12-4
clone size: many
J gene: TRBJ2-4
CDR3 DNA: TGTGCCAGCAGTTTAAGCCAGGGGCGCAACATTCAGTACTTC
CDR3 protein: CASSLSQGRNIQYF

D gene: TRBD1
V gene: TRBV10-3
clone size: few
J gene: TRBJ1-6
CDR3 DNA: TGTGCCATCAGGCCGGGACAGAATTCACCCCTCCACTTT
CDR3 protein: CAIRPGQNSPLHF

D gene: TRBD1
V gene: TRBV7-2
clone size: NA
J gene: TRBJ2-2
CDR3 DNA: TGTGCCAGTAGAGCAGGGGGCGTTAGGGCCGGGGAGCTGTTTTTT
CDR3 protein: CASRAGGVRAGELFF

D gene: NA
V gene: TRBV27
clone size: NA
J gene: TRBJ2-1
CDR3 DNA: TGTGCCAGCAGTTTGGATAGCGCAGGAACTTACAATGAGCAGTTCTTC
CDR3 protein: CASSLDSAGTYNEQFF

D gene: NA
V gene: TRBV14
clone size: NA
J gene: TRBJ1-3
CDR3 DNA: TGTGCCAGCGCGATGGGTTCTGGAAACACCATATATTTT
CDR3 protein: CASAMGSGNTIYF

D gene: TRBD1
V gene: TRBV20-1
clone size: few
J gene: TRBJ1-1
CDR3 DNA: TGCAGTGCTAGCGGGACAGGGGGCTTCTCGAACACTGAAGCTTTCTTT
CDR3 protein: CSASGTGGFSNTEAFF

D gene: NA
V gene: TRBV4-3
clone size: NA
J gene: TRBJ1-3
CDR3 DNA: TGCTCCAGCCGCACCCGATGGGGGGGTCGTCCTGGAAACACCATATATTTT
CDR3 protein: CSSRTRWGGRPGNTIYF

D gene: TRBD1
V gene: TRBV6-5
clone size: NA
J gene: TRBJ1-1
CDR3 DNA: TGTGCCAGCAGTCATTGGACAGGGGCGAACACTGAAGCTTTCTTT
CDR3 protein: CASSHWTGANTEAFF

D gene: NA
V gene: TRBV7-9
clone size: NA
J gene: TRBJ1-2
CDR3 DNA: TGTGCCAGCAGCCCCATTTCAGGGGTGGACTATGGCTACACCTTC
CDR3 protein: CASSPISGVDYGYTF

D gene: NA
V gene: TRBV7-2
clone size: NA
J gene: TRBJ2-5
CDR3 DNA: TGTGCCAGCAGCTTAGATCGGACGGGCCAAGAGACCCAGTACTTC
CDR3 protein: CASSLDRTGQETQYF

D gene: NA
V gene: TRBV7-7
clone size: NA
J gene: TRBJ2-7
CDR3 DNA: TGTGCTAGCAGTTTGGCTCCCGGGACACCCTACGAGCAGTACTTC
CDR3 protein: CASSLAPGTPYEQYF

D gene: NA
V gene: TRBV12-1
clone size: few
J gene: TRBJ2-2
CDR3 DNA: TGTGCCAGCAGGGATCAGGCCGGGGGCACCGGGGAGCTGTTTTTT
CDR3 protein: CASRDQAGGTGELFF